This T cell receptor (beta chain) was sequenced for a study of CD8+ T cells in alopecia areata. Extraction and reverse transcription of RNA yielded cDNA as the sequencing template. Measured with immunoSEQ multiplex PCR; TCRdb has only the in-frame clones, and not every one. The sample yields over 150,000 clones, around 56% seen once. Trimming left V 8 bases short and J 1 base short, with 2 bases between. The V gene's germline CDR1 is MNHNS and CDR2 SASEGT. This CDR3 comprises 10 residues. This sample's treatment: oral pan-JAK inhibitor, 5-10 mg twice daily. It was from alopecia areata patients that lesional scalp punch biopsies and peripheral blood were collected. Notes on the study in general: Tissue-resident alphabeta T cells belonging to normal skin likewise get sequenced within scalp specimens. Scalp clonality, along with expanded CD8+ clones among the top 100, was significantly decreased by tofacitinib. TCR sharing was clearer in mice than between patients, perhaps partly owing to patient HLA diversity.

In its sample, this clone was seen many times. Its antigen is not identified. The source of this sequence is a human donor with alopecia areata. The sequences come from CD4+ T cells sorted from blood, collected at week 4, from a patient treated with tofacitinib. This sequence joins TRBV6-1 and TRBJ2-5; D unclear. CDR3 residues: CASSQETQYF. The DNA for the CDR3 is TGTGCCAGCTCCCAAGAGACCCAGTACTTC.